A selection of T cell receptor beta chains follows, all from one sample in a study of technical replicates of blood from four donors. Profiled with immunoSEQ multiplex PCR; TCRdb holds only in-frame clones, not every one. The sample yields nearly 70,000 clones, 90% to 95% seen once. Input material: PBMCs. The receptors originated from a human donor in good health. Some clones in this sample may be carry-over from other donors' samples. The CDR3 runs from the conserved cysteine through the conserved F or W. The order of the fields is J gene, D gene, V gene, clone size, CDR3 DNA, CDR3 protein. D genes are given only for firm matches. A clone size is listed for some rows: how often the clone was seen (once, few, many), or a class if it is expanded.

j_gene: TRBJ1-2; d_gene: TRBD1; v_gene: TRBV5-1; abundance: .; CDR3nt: TGCGCCAGCAGCTTGGCCTCAGGGGGGTATGGCTACACCTTC; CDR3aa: CASSLASGGYGYTF
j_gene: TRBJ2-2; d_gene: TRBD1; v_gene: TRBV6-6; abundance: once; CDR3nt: TGTGCCAGCATGGGACAGGAGCCTCGTACCGGGGAGCTGTTTTTT; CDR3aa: CASMGQEPRTGELFF
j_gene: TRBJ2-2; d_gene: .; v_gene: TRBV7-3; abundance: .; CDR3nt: TGTGCCAGCAGCTTAATCGGCGGGATGTCGATAAACGCCGGGGAGCTGTTTTTT; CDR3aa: CASSLIGGMSINAGELFF
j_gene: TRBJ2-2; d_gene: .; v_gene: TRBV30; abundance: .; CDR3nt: TGTGCCTGGAGAACCAGGGGAGACACCGGGGAGCTGTTTTTT; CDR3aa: CAWRTRGDTGELFF
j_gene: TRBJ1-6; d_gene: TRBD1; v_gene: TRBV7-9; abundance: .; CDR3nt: TGTGCCGGGGAGCGGGGACAGGGAAATTCACCCCTCCACTTT; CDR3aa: CAGERGQGNSPLHF
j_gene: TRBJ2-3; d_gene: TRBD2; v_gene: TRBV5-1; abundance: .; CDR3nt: TGCGCCAGCACCGAAACCGGGACTAGCGGGGGGATAGATACGCAGTATTTT; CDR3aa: CASTETGTSGGIDTQYF
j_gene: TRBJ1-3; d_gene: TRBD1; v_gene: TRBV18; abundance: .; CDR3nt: TGTGCCAGCTCACCGGACAGGAGAAACACCATATATTTT; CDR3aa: CASSPDRRNTIYF
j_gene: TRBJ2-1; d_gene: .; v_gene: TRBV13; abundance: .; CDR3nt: TGTGCCAGCAGTTATTACAGTCACAATGAGCAGTTCTTC; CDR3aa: CASSYYSHNEQFF
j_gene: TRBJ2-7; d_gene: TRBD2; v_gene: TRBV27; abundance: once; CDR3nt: TGTGCCAGCAGTTTCCGTGGACTAGCCGTTTACGAGCAGTACTTC; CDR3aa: CASSFRGLAVYEQYF
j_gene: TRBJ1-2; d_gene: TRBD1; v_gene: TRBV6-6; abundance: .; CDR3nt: TGTGCCAGCAGAACAGGGGCGGCTGGTGGCTACACCTTC; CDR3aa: CASRTGAAGGYTF
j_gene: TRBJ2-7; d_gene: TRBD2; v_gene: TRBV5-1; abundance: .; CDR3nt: TGCGCCAGCAGTCCGGGACTAGCGGGAGGGGAGCAGTACTTC; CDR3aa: CASSPGLAGGEQYF
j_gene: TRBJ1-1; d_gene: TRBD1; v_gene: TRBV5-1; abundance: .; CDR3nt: TGCGCCAGCAGCCCTAAGACAGGGGTAAGCACTGAAGCTTTCTTT; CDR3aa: CASSPKTGVSTEAFF
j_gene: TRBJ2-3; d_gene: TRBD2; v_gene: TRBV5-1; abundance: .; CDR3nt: TGCGCCAGCAGCTTGGGTCCTAGCGGTTCCACAGATACGCAGTATTTT; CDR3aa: CASSLGPSGSTDTQYF
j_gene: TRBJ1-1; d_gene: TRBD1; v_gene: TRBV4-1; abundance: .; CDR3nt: TGCGCCAGCAGCCGACTTGCAGGGGGAACTGAAGCTTTCTTT; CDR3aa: CASSRLAGGTEAFF
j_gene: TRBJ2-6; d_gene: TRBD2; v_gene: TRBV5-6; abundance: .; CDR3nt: TGTGCCAGCAGCTGGACGGGGGGAAACTCTGGGGCCAACGTCCTGACTTTC; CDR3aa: CASSWTGGNSGANVLTF
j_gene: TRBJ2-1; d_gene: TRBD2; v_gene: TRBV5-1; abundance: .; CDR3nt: TGCGCCAGCAGCATAACCGGGACTAGCGGGGGGGCCCGGGAGCAGTTCTTC; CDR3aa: CASSITGTSGGAREQFF
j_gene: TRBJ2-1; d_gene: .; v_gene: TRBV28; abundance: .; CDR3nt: TGTGCCAGCAGGCCGCAAGACCCGGGGTTTAGGCAGTTCTTC; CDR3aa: CASRPQDPGFRQFF
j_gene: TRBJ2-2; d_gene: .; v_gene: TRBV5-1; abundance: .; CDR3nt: TGCGCCAGCAGCCCTGGCGGATCGAACACCGGGGAGCTGTTTTTT; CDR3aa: CASSPGGSNTGELFF
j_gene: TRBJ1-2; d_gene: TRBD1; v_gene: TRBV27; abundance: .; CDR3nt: TGTGCCAGCAGCTACTCACAGGGGTCGTTCCTCTATGGCTACACCTTC; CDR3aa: CASSYSQGSFLYGYTF
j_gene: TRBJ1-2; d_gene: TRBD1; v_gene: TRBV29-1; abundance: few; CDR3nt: TGCAGCGTTGGACAGGGGGCCGGAGGCTACACCTTC; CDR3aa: CSVGQGAGGYTF
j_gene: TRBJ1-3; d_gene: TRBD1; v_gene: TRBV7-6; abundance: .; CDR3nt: TGTGCCAGCAGCTCGGGACAGGGCTCGACTGGAAACACCATATATTTT; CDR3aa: CASSSGQGSTGNTIYF
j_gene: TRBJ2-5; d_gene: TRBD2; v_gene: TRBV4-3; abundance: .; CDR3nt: TGCGCCAGCAGCCAAAATTTAGCGGGAGGAGAGACCCAGTACTTC; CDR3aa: CASSQNLAGGETQYF
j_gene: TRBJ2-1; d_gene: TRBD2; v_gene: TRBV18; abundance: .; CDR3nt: TGTGCCAGCTCACCCAAGGGACTAGCGGGTTCGTACAATGAGCAGTTCTTC; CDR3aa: CASSPKGLAGSYNEQFF
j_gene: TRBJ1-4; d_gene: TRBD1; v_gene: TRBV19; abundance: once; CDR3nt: TGTGCCAGTGGAGAGGGGGCAGGGGAAAAACTGTTTTTT; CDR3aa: CASGEGAGEKLFF